Listed below are T cell receptor beta chains from one sample, sequenced in a study of chronic HIV infection and antiretroviral therapy. TCRdb re-analysed the 5' RACE reads in MiXCR, keeping a single row per CDR3 protein. The data show more than 25,000 distinct CDR3 sequences, with more than 7.5% seen just once and more than 2% held by the top ten. Sequenced sample: peripheral blood. These receptors were collected from an adult who had HIV and had not received antiretroviral therapy, or was an uninfected healthy control (not recorded which). CDR3s include the opening cysteine and the closing phenylalanine or tryptophan. D genes are given only for firm matches. Size tells how often a clone was seen (once, few, many) or the class of an expanded clone, and some rows leave it out.

d_gene,j_gene,abundance,v_gene,CDR3nt,CDR3aa
TRBD2,TRBJ2-7,many,TRBV7-9,TGTGCCAGCAGATCTCCCGGGGCTAGCGGGAGCTACGAGCAGTACTTC,CASRSPGASGSYEQYF
.,TRBJ2-7,many,TRBV28,TGTGCCAGCAGTTTAGGGGGCCCCACCTACGAGCAGTACTTC,CASSLGGPTYEQYF
TRBD1,TRBJ1-2,few,TRBV6-2/TRBV6-3,TGTGCCAGCAGTTACGAGGGGGCGAGCAACTATGGCTACACCTTC,CASSYEGASNYGYTF
.,TRBJ2-5,.,TRBV11-2,TGTGCCAGCAGCCGCCGGGGGCAAGAGACCCAGTACTTC,CASSRRGQETQYF
TRBD2,TRBJ2-5,few,TRBV12-3/TRBV12-4,TGTGCCAGCAGTTTAGATCGACTAGCGGGGGGCCAAGAGACCCAGTACTTC,CASSLDRLAGGQETQYF
.,TRBJ2-6,few,TRBV21-1,TGTGCCAGCAGCAAAGAGCCAGGGGACTCTGGGGCCAACGTCCTGACTTTC,CASSKEPGDSGANVLTF
.,TRBJ2-3,few,TRBV7-6,TGTGCCAGCAGCTTAGAGGTGGACAGCACAGATACGCAGTATTTT,CASSLEVDSTDTQYF
TRBD1,TRBJ1-1,once,TRBV11-2,TGTGCCAGCAGCTTAGCCAAGGGGGCTTGCACTGAAGCTTTCTTT,CASSLAKGACTEAFF
.,TRBJ2-5,.,TRBV5-1,TGCGCCAGCAGTCTCCAGATTGAAGAGACCCAGTACTTC,CASSLQIEETQYF
TRBD1,TRBJ2-1,few,TRBV12-3/TRBV12-4,TGTGCCAGCAGTTACAGGGGCGATGAGCAGTTCTTC,CASSYRGDEQFF
TRBD1,TRBJ2-1,many,TRBV11-2,TGTGCCAGCAGACCTTCCGGGACAGGGGCTGATGAGCAGTTCTTC,CASRPSGTGADEQFF
TRBD1,TRBJ2-1,.,TRBV15,TGTGCCACCAGCAGAGACCGGGACAGCAATGAGCAGTTCTTC,CATSRDRDSNEQFF
.,TRBJ2-7,few,TRBV5-1,TGCGCCAGCAGCTCCCGAACCAGGGGTTTCGACGAGCAGTACTTC,CASSSRTRGFDEQYF
TRBD1,TRBJ1-1,many,TRBV18,TGTGCCAGCTCACCAATGGAGGACAGGGAAGCCACTGAAGCTTTCTTT,CASSPMEDREATEAFF
TRBD2,TRBJ2-3,.,TRBV7-9,TGTGCCAGCAGCTTAGGCTGGACTAGCGGGAGTGCAGATACGCAGTATTTT,CASSLGWTSGSADTQYF
TRBD1,TRBJ2-7,few,TRBV27,TGTGCCAGCAGTTGGGGACAGGACTACGAGCAGTACTTC,CASSWGQDYEQYF
.,TRBJ1-2,.,TRBV18,TGTGCCAGCTCACCACCACACTTCTATGGCTACACCTTC,CASSPPHFYGYTF
.,TRBJ2-5,many,TRBV7-9,TGTGCCAGCAGCTCCACCGAAGGACAGCAAGAGACCCAGTACTTC,CASSSTEGQQETQYF
.,TRBJ1-4,many,TRBV4-3,TGCGCCAGCAGCCAAGATCGGTTCAGGGGTAATGAAAAACTGTTTTTT,CASSQDRFRGNEKLFF
.,TRBJ2-5,many,TRBV29-1,TGCAGCGTTGTGGGGGGGGGGGCAGAAGAGACCCAGTACTTC,CSVVGGGAEETQYF
.,TRBJ1-1,.,TRBV29-1,TGCAGCGTCGCTCGTCAGGGAAGTGGGACTGAAGCTTTCTTT,CSVARQGSGTEAFF
.,TRBJ2-7,.,TRBV28,TGTGCCAGCAGTGCTTCCTACGAGCAGTACTTC,CASSASYEQYF
TRBD2,TRBJ2-1,medium-sized,TRBV29-1,TGCAGCGTTGAAGATCTCTGGACTAGCGGAAAATACAATGAGCAGTTCTTC,CSVEDLWTSGKYNEQFF
.,TRBJ2-3,many,TRBV2,TGTGCCAGCAGTGTGGTCCCCACAGATACGCAGTATTTT,CASSVVPTDTQYF
TRBD1,TRBJ2-5,few,TRBV7-9,TGTGCCAGCAGCTGGGACAGGGAAGGGCAAGAGACCCAGTACTTC,CASSWDREGQETQYF
TRBD1,TRBJ2-3,.,TRBV29-1,TGCAGCGTCGGATACAGGGGCCTAAGCACAGATACGCAGTATTTT,CSVGYRGLSTDTQYF
TRBD2,TRBJ2-7,many,TRBV5-4,TGTGCCAGCAGCTTGGCGCCTAGCGGGAGTTACGAGCAGTACTTC,CASSLAPSGSYEQYF